This TCR beta chain was obtained from a study of CD8+ T cells in alopecia areata (dated by TCRdb to the late 2010s). The study in broad terms: Treated patients were enrolled in an open-label pilot trial of oral tofacitinib at 5 to 10 mg twice daily for moderate-to-severe alopecia areata. Scalp clonality was compared across normal scalp (n=4), patchy alopecia areata scalp (n=8), and alopecia totalis/universalis scalp (n=8). In treated patients, disease severity was measured using the SALT score, which gives the percentage of scalp surface area affected. Biopsies were taken from tofacitinib-treated patients at baseline and again at 4 and 24 weeks into treatment, and several of those patients also had a later scalp biopsy. Patients received tofacitinib for 6 to 18 months and were then followed off drug for 6 months to check for delayed response and recurrence. RNA was obtained with the PAXgene miRNA kit for fixed scalp, the miRNeasy kit for PBMCs, and the RNeasy kit for mouse skin. Amplification of TCRbeta CDR3 regions was done by immunoSEQ multiplex PCR using 35 Vbeta forward primers and 13 Jbeta reverse primers. Scalp tissue and sorted CD4+ and CD8+ peripheral blood T cells from patchy and totalis/universalis alopecia areata patients and from healthy controls were covered by human TCRbeta sequencing. To study T cell clonal expansion in alopecia areata, the researchers applied high-throughput TCRbeta sequencing to both the C3H/HeJ mouse model and human patients.

What the research found in general, with its limitations: Compared with normal scalp, lesional scalp, particularly in alopecia totalis/universalis, had higher clonality and more expanded CD8+ clones, which suggests antigenic drive. Because the treated cohort was small and had just a single nonresponder, larger studies are needed to establish links between baseline CD8+ expansion and response. During tofacitinib treatment, many expanded lesional clones remained in scalp and blood, and this persistence may partly explain relapse after treatment is stopped. Shared TCR sequences between patients were less evident than in mice, which may be partly attributable to HLA diversity in the patient population. Resident alphabeta T cells in normal human skin are also sequenced, complicating scalp TCR repertoire analysis, unlike mouse skin dominated by gammadelta T cells. Tofacitinib significantly decreased scalp clonality and the number of expanded CD8+ clones among the top 100 scalp clones.

As concerns this clone: It lacks a known antigen. The input lacks base qualities; no much larger clone sits a single base away.

The library was prepared using the immunoSEQ multiplex PCR assay. RNA was extracted from all samples and reverse transcribed into cDNA, which served as template for TCR sequencing. SuperScript III was used for first-strand cDNA synthesis, primed with a 2:1 mix of oligo-dT and random hexamers. A synthetic immune receptor repertoire was used to gauge amplification bias, and whatever bias remained was removed computationally. In the original analysis: Raw reads were preprocessed to remove errors, and CDR3 was defined according to IMGT conventions as the region from the conserved cysteine to phenylalanine. Clonality was calculated as 1 minus Shannon entropy normalized by log2 of the number of productive unique TCRs. Whether each scalp clone was CD4 or CD8 was inferred by checking scalp TCRbeta sequences against the CD4 and CD8 repertoires from sorted blood. TCRdb carries this immuneACCESS record with in-frame sequences only. Its versions omit some clonotypes, under half of them owing to an unresolved V gene in the studies checked, with the rest unexplained. That table furnishes V, J and clone size, whereas the DNA furnished D and trimming. This sample gives roughly 140,000 clones in total; approximately 85% of them show up just once. The leading ten clones occupy about 25% of the sample.

The germline V gene yields MGHRA for CDR1 and YSYEKL for CDR2. V is shortened by 4 bases, J by 2 bases, and the region joining them spans 12 bases. The CDR3 has 14 amino acids, counting the end cysteine and phenylalanine. The kept DNA is CDR3 alone, 42 bases in frame from the first base. The sample's time point, from its label and the paper: around 29 days on oral tofacitinib. The meaning of the sample's treatment or condition label: oral pan-JAK inhibitor, 5-10 mg twice daily. Peripheral blood and lesional scalp punch biopsies were obtained from patients with alopecia areata. PBMCs were isolated by density centrifugation and stained for CD3, CD4 and CD8, after which CD4+ and CD8+ T cells were sorted on a FACSAria.

This specimen was CD8+ T cells sorted from blood, taken at week 4, from a patient treated with tofacitinib. Recombination joined TRBV4-1 with TRBJ2-7, with no D gene named confidently. This TCR derives from a human donor with alopecia areata. This receptor has the CDR3 CASSRLGRTYEQYF. The nucleotide sequence is given as TGCGCCAGCAGCCGGTTAGGACGGACCTACGAGCAGTACTTC.